These 17 T cell receptor beta chains came from one sample sequenced in a study of T cells in Graves' hyperthyroidism and ophthalmopathy. Amplification of TCR beta CDR3 regions was performed using RNA transcripts as template. The HTBI primer set was used in a first-round RT-PCR of the TCR CDR3. TCRdb independently ran MiXCR on the multiplex PCR reads; one entry per CDR3 protein. Among around 420,000 distinct CDR3 sequences listed, roughly an eighth were seen once. The sequencing sample was made of blood. The receptors shown here come from a young woman with Graves' hyperthyroidism.

The chain employs TRBV5-5 and TRBJ2-2; TRBD1 aligns across 8 bases. The CDR3 consists of 16 residues. Germline CDR1 SGHKS, CDR2 YYEKEE (reference sequence). Trimming at V came to 4 bases and at J to 6 bases, leaving 11 bases not matched to a gene. CDR3 protein: CASSDRDRLFSGELFF. In DNA form, the CDR3 reads TGTGCCAGCAGCGACCGGGACAGGTTATTTTCCGGGGAGCTGTTTTTT.

In its sample, this clonotype was seen many times. CDR3 sequence: CSALRQGGTGELFF. The CDR3 region has the DNA TGCAGTGCCCTTCGACAGGGGGGCACCGGGGAGCTGTTTTTT. The chain employs TRBV20-1 and TRBJ2-2; 9 positions match TRBD1. Germline values: CDR1 DFQATT, CDR2 SNEGSKA (reference sequence). This CDR3 has 14 residues. With 6 bases clipped from V and 4 bases from J, the junction kept 6 bases outside the gene matches.

Many counts were recorded for this clonotype. This chain uses TRBV5-1 with TRBJ2-7; D remains unclear. The CDR3 runs to 15 residues. The V gene's germline CDR1 is SGHRS and CDR2 YFSETQ. V gave up 0 bases and J gave up 4 bases, with 14 bases separating them. For the CDR3, the DNA is TGCGCCAGCAGCTTGGGGGATCATCCGGGTTACGAGCAGTACTTC. The encoded protein is CASSLGDHPGYEQYF.

This sequence joins TRBV10-3 and TRBJ2-3, with unresolved D. V was cut by 11 bases and J by 3 bases, with 9 bases left in between. The CDR3 extends over 11 amino acids. Germline V gene data show CDR1 as ENHRY and CDR2 as SYGVKD. The CDR3 nucleotides are TGTGCCGGCAGAAAAACAGATACGCAGTATTTT. Translated, it gives CAGRKTDTQYF.

This clonotype showed up many times. The chain carries TRBV7-2 and TRBJ2-3, with D possibly matching TRBD2 (5 bases). The CDR3 is 15 amino acids. With 3 bases removed from V and 2 bases from J, the gap between germline ends came to 12 bases. The germline gives CDR1 SGHTA, CDR2 FQGNSA. CDR3 bases: TGTGCCAGCAGCTTGGCCGGACTCTTCACAGATACGCAGTATTTT. Amino acid sequence: CASSLAGLFTDTQYF. The full variable domain, in which reference TRBV7-2 and TRBJ2-3 provide the parts outside the CDR3, is GAGVSQSPSNKVTEKGKDVELRCDPISGHTALYWYRQSLGQGLEFLIYFQGNSAPDKSGLPSDRFSAERTGGSVSTLTIQRTQQEDSAVYLCASSLAGLFTDTQYFGPGTRLTVL.

This clonotype was detected only a few times. V usage is TRBV12-3 or TRBV12-4 and J usage is TRBJ1-5; D gene ambiguous. Trimming took off 10 bases at V and 10 bases at J, with 17 bases between the two ends. This CDR3 has 12 residues. The CDR3 nucleotides are TGTGCCACCTCCTCTGGGATGGATCCCCAGCATTTT. Its protein product is CATSSGMDPQHF.

The CDR3 nucleotides are TGTGCCAGCAGCTTTAAAGGCCCCCGAGAGACCCAGTACTTC. Protein sequence: CASSFKGPRETQYF. This chain connects TRBV7-2 to TRBJ2-5; D gene ambiguous. Germline V lookup: CDR1 SGHTA, CDR2 FQGNSA. The CDR3 contains 14 residues. V shed 3 bases and J shed 4 bases, with 12 bases lying between them.

This rearrangement joins TRBV27 to TRBJ2-3; 14 bases fit TRBD2. In germline, CDR1 is MNHEY, CDR2 SMNVEV (reference sequence). J gave up 6 bases and V 4 bases, and 15 bases lay outside the gene matches. The CDR3 extends over 19 amino acids. CDR3 nucleotide sequence: TGTGCCAGCAGTTCCTGGCGACTAGCGGGAGGGGGGTATATGGATACGCAGTATTTT. Protein sequence: CASSSWRLAGGGYMDTQYF.

Remarks on this clonotype: Given a much more abundant clone one base away, this may be a read error. The gene calls are TRBV7-9 and TRBJ2-7; D gene uncertain. The J call may be wrong; the DNA end is better matched by TRBJ2-1. Germline V gives CDR1 SEHNR, CDR2 FQNEAQ (reference sequence). The CDR3 consists of 14 residues. The CDR3 nucleotides read TGTGCCAGCAGCTTATCAGCCCTCACCTACGAGCAGTTCTTC. Its protein product is CASSLSALTYEQFF.

This clonotype came up many times. The chain is built from TRBV20-1 and TRBJ1-1; D remains ambiguous. Trimming shortened V by 5 bases and J by 0 bases, and 13 bases separated the two germline ends. Germline CDR1 reads DFQATT; CDR2 reads SNEGSKA (reference sequence). This CDR3 region has 14 residues. The CDR3 DNA sequence: TGCAGTGCTGGGAGGGAGACTGTGAACACTGAAGCTTTCTTT. This codes for CSAGRETVNTEAFF.

This clonotype was seen at least ten times. The V and J genes are TRBV12-3 or TRBV12-4 and TRBJ2-6; 7 bases fit TRBD1. CDR3 length equals 16 residues. The ends lost 5 bases at V and 2 bases at J; junction bases unmatched: 6. The CDR3 DNA follows: TGTGCCAGCAGTAGCCGAACAGGGGCTGGGGCCAACGTCCTGACTTTC. Its translation: CASSSRTGAGANVLTF.

This clonotype was picked up many times. The chain recombines TRBV6-1 with TRBJ1-5; D is perhaps TRBD1 (6 bases). The CDR3 spans 14 residues. CDR1 MNHNS and CDR2 SASEGT come from the germline V gene. The V end was cut by 3 bases, the J end by 1 base, with 7 bases between. CDR3 DNA: TGTGCCAGCAGTGATCAGGGGAGCAATCAGCCCCAGCATTTT. Its translation is CASSDQGSNQPQHF.

This clonotype was observed a handful of times. A much bigger clone sits one base away, suggesting this may be a read error. This sequence joins TRBV6-4 and TRBJ2-1; no reliable D call. Between the trimmed V and J ends, which lost 3 bases and 5 bases, there was a span of 8 bases. Germline lookup yields CDR1 MRHNA and CDR2 SNTAGT. The CDR3 consists of 13 residues. The CDR3 loop is CASSEEMNNEQFF. CDR3 in DNA: TGTGCCAGCAGTGAGGAGATGAACAATGAGCAGTTCTTC.

This clonotype was counted only a few times. The rearrangement joins TRBV4-1 to TRBJ2-5; 8 bases agree with TRBD1. CDR1 and CDR2 (germline): MGHRA, YSYEKL. V shed 0 bases and J 4 bases; nucleotides not matched to a gene: 10. CDR3 size: 17 residues. Here the CDR3 reads CASSQEVDRGARETQYF. Written as DNA, the CDR3 is TGCGCCAGCAGCCAAGAGGTTGACAGGGGTGCGCGAGAGACCCAGTACTTC.

The sample holds a few counts of this clonotype. The chain employs TRBV7-6 and TRBJ2-7; D remains ambiguous. Trimming pared 6 bases from V and 3 bases from J, leaving 12 bases between. Germline V gives CDR1 SGHVS, CDR2 FNYEAQ. This CDR3 is built from 13 residues. The CDR3 spells CASRAVDHYEQYF. CDR3 in DNA: TGTGCCAGCAGGGCGGTGGATCACTACGAGCAGTACTTC.

This chain links TRBV28 with TRBJ1-1; D not certain. With 6 bases removed from V and 4 bases from J, the gap between germline ends came to 3 bases. Germline assignment: CDR1 MDHEN and CDR2 SYDVKM. This CDR3 region has 10 residues. The CDR3 region has the DNA TGTGCCAGCAGCGCCACTGAAGCTTTCTTT. It yields the protein CASSATEAFF.

This clonotype was counted between two and nine times. CDR3 region: CAQSGTENEKLFF. CDR3 DNA: TGTGCCCAATCCGGGACAGAAAATGAAAAACTGTTTTTT. The chain uses TRBV30 and TRBJ1-4, with 7 positions matching TRBD1. V lost 8 bases to trimming and J lost 5 bases; unmatched junction nucleotides: 8. CDR1 and CDR2 from the germline V gene are GTSNPN and SVGIG (reference sequence). The CDR3 extends over 13 amino acids.